The entry that follows covers one TCR beta chain sequence. Its cognate antigen has yet to be identified. No qualities accompany the bases; no much larger clone lies one base away. The cohort comprised fewer than 750 healthy bone marrow donors. All cohort members were sampled while nominally healthy, although unrecorded immune exposures were likely present. The donor was CMV seronegative and was included in the group of around 320 seronegative cohort members. A peripheral blood sample was collected from each donor, and TCR beta sequencing was performed on peripheral blood mononuclear cells. The Qiagen DNeasy Blood Extraction Kit was used to extract genomic DNA from the blood cell samples. This sample stems from a study of cytomegalovirus exposure and HLA in healthy donors (dated by TCRdb to about 2017). A note on the overall study: An earlier analysis of roughly 500 of the donors reported approximately 260 Gb of sequence data and 117 million unique TCR beta sequences obtained from 180 million or so T cells. Roughly five DR-DQ haplotypes were treated as single units for association and clustering because of strong linkage in the cohort. Besides the first cohort of 666 subjects, a separate validation cohort made up of over a hundred different subjects was used. The T cell repertoires of 666 subjects were profiled by immunosequencing and related to cytomegalovirus serostatus. In the later analysis, no new phenotypic data were used to find candidate immune exposures; instead, reliance was placed on TCR beta sequences and their occurrence across donors. Donor age, sex, ethnicity and CMV serostatus were compiled together with the repertoire data. Across approximately 420 genotyped donors of the cohort, an average of roughly 200,000 unique TCR beta nucleotide sequences per donor were sequenced, and roughly 20% of those sequences were non-productive. Every repertoire in the discovery cohort had been generated on one and the same sequencing platform. HLA typing included class I and class II loci at four-digit resolution. A later genetic analysis used genome-wide SNP genotypes for 398 of the 666 donors, treating that subset as a discovery cohort. Approximately 300 gigabases of sequencing data and approximately 85 million unique TCR sequences were included in an early release covering several hundred HLA-typed donors. High-throughput TCR immunosequencing, statistical association of individual TCRs with disease status, and machine learning were combined to predict cytomegalovirus infection status. Among the approximately 400 genotyped donors, about 83% belonged to the genetic ancestry cluster associated with self-reported Caucasian donors. The number of donors typed differed by locus, with 629-630 for A, B, C, DRB1 and DQB1, more than 500 for DQA1, approximately 570 for DPA1, and some 440 for DPB1. The aim of the study was to test whether cataloging public T cell receptors could identify signatures of past pathogen exposure. To study patterns of TCR occurrence, a later analysis re-analyzed previously published TCR beta repertoires from under 750 donors and added high-resolution HLA genotyping. To decide whether each TCR beta V gene segment behaved as functional or pseudogenic, an earlier analysis of some 570 of the donors relied on high-throughput TCR beta sequencing. Results and caveats for the whole study, not just this receptor: HLA typing was unavailable for some donors at each locus, so association tests used only the typed subset. A later analysis reported that several top co-occurrence clusters appeared linked to parvovirus B19, influenza, CMV and Epstein-Barr virus. Three of the identified cytomegalovirus-associated TCR beta chains were confirmed in vitro to be specific for cytomegalovirus antigens. In both the original and validation cohorts, the classifier was reported to diagnose cytomegalovirus status with high specificity and sensitivity. Sequencing depth was assumed to be roughly uniform across donors in the presence/absence analyses, though that assumption may not hold. The authors suggested that the approach could potentially be generalized to other disease states and immunological phenotypes. Across donors, most TCR sequences were observed very rarely, whereas some public TCRs were present in many individuals. In a later analysis, around 15,000 TCR beta sequences were associated with specific HLA alleles at a false discovery rate of 0.05. In a later genetic analysis, fewer N-insertions in productive TCRs were reported among donors in an Asian-associated ancestry cluster than the roughly 670-donor mean. Strong co-occurrence of HLA alleles, especially DR and DQ, made assigning TCR associations to individual alleles difficult. The earlier analysis of fewer than 750 of the donors excluded roughly 17 rarely observed V segments, including chromosome 9 orphons, because counts were too low. In an earlier analysis of more than 450 of the donors, most TCR beta V segments were observed in productive rearrangements about 90% or about 30% of the time, broadly matching IMGT annotations. A further reported finding was that TCR beta sequences accurately predicted the HLA-A and HLA-B alleles for most subjects in the first cohort. Some IMGT-functional V segments, including TRBV6-2 and TRBV6-3, could not be distinguished by the 87-base-pair reads and were therefore excluded. A cluster of highly shared sequence variants was judged likely to be a technical artifact of the sequencing pipeline. The cohort was sequenced for TCR beta chains only, and without alpha or paired-chain data the features that could be detected were limited. Linkage disequilibrium might explain the correlated functional status among segregating V segments, but an unknown experimental factor could not be ruled out. Compared with equally common non-associated chains, HLA-associated TCR beta chains in a later analysis were more clonally expanded and had lower generation probabilities. A total of roughly 160 TCR beta chains were listed by the study as associated with cytomegalovirus. An association between a missense DCLRE1C variant and V-gene and J-gene trimming of TCR beta chains was found in a later genetic analysis and replicated in an independent cohort. The only immune exposure information available for the cohort was CMV serostatus. In a later analysis, the rate of TCR association differed among HLA loci, with DRB1 alleles having the most associated TCRs and HLA-C alleles having the fewest. In a later analysis, most CMV-associated TCR beta chains were found to appear HLA-restricted, with HLA associations seemingly driven largely by CMV exposure.

Based on the germline V gene, the CDR1 and CDR2 sequences are SGHRS and YFSETQ. The V end loses 9 bases and the J end loses 10 bases, and a stretch of 20 bases separates them. The CDR3 measures 14 amino acids from cysteine to phenylalanine. Only CDR3 DNA remains: 42 bases, in frame from the first base. The library was made by the immunoSEQ multiplex PCR assay. The multiplex PCR relied on a mix of 60 forward primers for TCR Vbeta segments and 13 reverse primers for TCR Jbeta segments. The CDR3 region of rearranged TCR beta genes was amplified from genomic DNA by a multiplex PCR assay. On the Illumina HiSeq System, the amplified TCR beta libraries were sequenced as 87-base-pair reads. In the authors' own workflow: A later analysis counted tens of millions of unique TCR beta chains across the 700 or so repertoires, and 9.5 million to 11 million of these chains were shared by at least two donors. To remove PCR and sequencing errors, raw reads were error-corrected and collapsed into unique sequences using a nearest-neighbor algorithm that merged closely related sequences. To assign V, D and J gene segments, CDR3 sequences were aligned to IMGT reference sequences. For a sequence to be retained, at least a six-nucleotide match to both a V gene segment and a J gene segment was required. A rearrangement was called productive if the CDR3 had no stop codons and remained in frame with V and J, and every other rearrangement was called non-productive. CDR3 was defined by IMGT convention, running from the second conserved V-encoded cysteine to the conserved J-encoded phenylalanine. In an earlier analysis of roughly 610 of the donors, sequences lacking an unambiguous match to a single V gene segment were excluded. In an earlier analysis of 587 of the donors, a V segment was called functional when productive rearrangements were above 56.7%, and segregating when the standard deviation between donors exceeded 5%. A statistical classification framework was built to diagnose cytomegalovirus status from the catalog of TCR beta chain sequences. A later analysis assigned V and J genes by comparing TCR nucleotide sequences with IMGT/GENE-DB human TR gene sequences. A later analysis assigned CDR3 sequences and most-parsimonious VDJ recombination scenarios with the TCRdist pipeline. In a later analysis, each TCR beta chain was defined by its CDR3 amino acid sequence together with its V-gene family, and reads lacking a unique V-gene family were excluded. To address suspected cross-contamination and a sequencing artifact, a later analysis removed roughly 580 highly shared, low-generation-probability nucleotide sequences. A later analysis calculated a clonal expansion index for each public chain from normalized within-repertoire ranks of inferred template counts. A later analysis computed generation probabilities with a VDJ recombination model fitted to out-of-frame rearrangements, and checked the results against IGoR. A later analysis scored TCR-TCR, TCR-HLA and TCR-CMV co-occurrence with hypergeometric tests, applying a repertoire-size bias correction to TCR pairs. A later analysis estimated false discovery rates by permuting HLA or CMV assignments 20 times. In a later analysis, co-occurring TCRs were grouped with DBSCAN, and TCRdist sequence similarity was added when clustering was performed within HLA-allele-positive subsets. Repertoires with fewer than 30,000 or more than 120,000 public chains were left out of co-occurrence clustering, as were a handful of repertoires with anomalous nucleotide sharing. In its TCRdb copy, this immuneACCESS table keeps in-frame sequences only and misses some clones. Where compared with another copy, unresolved V genes explain less than half of these, and the others have no known cause. V and J calls and clone size are those listed in that table; D and trimming were worked out from the DNA. The sample profile shows 30,000 to 45,000 clones; 75% to 85% of them were found once. The ten largest make up about 3.5% of the sample.

The sample comprised PBMCs. The TCR originated in a woman between 18 and 30 years old in good health and CMV-seronegative. The chain is encoded by TRBV5-1 joined to TRBJ1-6; the D segment cannot be called with confidence. The DNA sequence is TGCGCCACGCGGGTGGCCAGCGAGAGATCACCCCTCCACTTT. Its product reads: CATRVASERSPLHF. Beyond the CDR3, the reference TRBV5-1 and TRBJ1-6 genes provide the residues; the full variable domain reads: KAGVTQTPRYLIKTRGQQVTLSCSPISGHRSVSWYQQTPGQGLQFLFEYFSETQRNKGNFPGRFSGRQFSNSRSEMNVSTLELGDSALYLCATRVASERSPLHFGNGTRLTVT.